This T cell receptor beta chain was captured by sequencing in a study of PD-1 blockade in classical Hodgkin lymphoma (dated by TCRdb to 2020 to 2021). In terms of the full investigation: Nivolumab dosing was 3 mg/kg intravenously every 2 weeks, continuing until either disease progression or unacceptable toxicity. A peripheral blood immune signature of response to PD-1 blockade in classical Hodgkin lymphoma was defined using TCR beta sequencing and CyTOF. Here is what the overall study found, with its caveats: Baseline TCR diversity was reported to be lower in newly diagnosed patients than in healthy donors and to be lower still in relapsed/refractory patients. The study covered only a single clinical trial cohort, and the causes of the repertoire differences, possibly disease activity or prior therapy, were still not defined. Lower diversity was observed in patients in whom nivolumab was started less than 1 year after ASCT, and these patients were excluded from later analyses so that confounding by immune reconstitution would be avoided. A significant rise by C4D1 was seen in CD4+ but not CD8+ TCR diversity (p=0.0027 vs p=0.16), with the rise being most apparent in complete responders (p=0.02). Trial patients with a complete response had baseline diversity similar to that of newly diagnosed patients, while partial responders and progressors had significantly lower diversity.

Reading the label with the study, this specimen's time point is: cycle 1 day 1 (C1D1), immediately before nivolumab initiation. All trial patients had relapsed after autologous stem cell transplantation, with cohorts A, B and C differing in prior brentuximab vedotin exposure. Using a Miltenyi CD4+ T cell isolation kit, CD4+ T cells were purified from thawed PBMCs through magnetic negative selection. The trial cohort was composed of over 50 patients with relapsed/refractory classical Hodgkin lymphoma, for whom complete response, partial response or progressive disease was recorded as best overall response. Single-agent nivolumab was administered to trial patients in the multi-cohort phase II CheckMate 205 trial. An independent review committee assessed best overall response by applying the 2007 International Working Group response criteria. PBMCs from the trial were collected at three points: immediately before nivolumab initiation (C1D1), and during therapy at cycle 2 day 1 and cycle 4 day 1. Peripheral blood was collected in 8 mL Vacutainer Cell Preparation Tubes, from which PBMCs were isolated by centrifugation and then cryopreserved. Purified CD4+ and CD8+ fractions were prepared only for cases in which an additional PBMC sample was available. Magnetically labelled cells were removed on LS columns in a quadroMACS separator, and the flow-through was collected as the purified fraction.

Of note for this clone: Its antigen is unknown. Base qualities are not recorded, but no much larger clone differs from it by a single base.

Genomic DNA was extracted with the Qiagen DNeasy kit from unsorted PBMCs and from negatively selected CD4+ and CD8+ fractions. TCR beta CDR3 regions were subjected to amplification by immunoSEQ multiplex PCR with primers that anneal to V and J segments. A synthetic immune receptor repertoire was used to minimize amplification bias, and any residual bias was removed computationally once sequencing was done. In the paper's pipeline: Repertoire diversity was quantified as the Shannon entropy index using custom Python scripts. Unsorted, CD4+ and CD8+ repertoires were analyzed separately, except for combined analyses in which CD4+ and CD8+ sequences were merged in silico. A clone was considered expanded if an increase in frequency of at least 2-fold after treatment relative to C1D1 was found, and a pseudocount of 0.5 was applied to clones undetected at baseline. Singleton clones were defined as clones with 0 or 1 copy at C1D1, and non-singleton clones were defined as clones with 2 or more copies. Clones expanded in unsorted samples were annotated as CD4+, CD8+ or unknown by matching protein sequences in sorted samples from the same patient. Wilcoxon tests on paired samples were used to test changes in diversity from C1D1 to C4D1. TCRdb carries this immuneACCESS record with in-frame sequences only. Its versions omit some clonotypes, under half of them owing to an unresolved V gene in the studies checked, with the rest unexplained. That table is the source of V, J and clone size, and D and trimming were worked out from the DNA. The sample table records 30,000 or so clones; more than 80% of these occur just once. The ten largest account for more than 0.2% of the sample.

The germline V gene supplies CDR1 LGHNA and CDR2 YNFKEQ. The CDR3 numbers 16 residues from cysteine through phenylalanine. Only the CDR3 part of the read is kept: 48 bases, read in frame from the first base. V is shortened by 0 bases, J by 5 bases, and the region joining them spans 14 bases. The clonotype was recovered from a human donor with classical Hodgkin lymphoma. Rearrangement joined TRBV4-2 to TRBJ2-1; the D gene assignment is ambiguous. Sample: CD4+ T cells from blood, taken at baseline. The DNA sequence is as follows: TGTGCCAGCAGCCAAGAACGGATAGGCGCAAACAATGAGCAGTTCTTC. Its coded protein is CASSQERIGANNEQFF.